The clone carrying this TCR beta chain was seen just once. As yet, its antigen is unknown. The sample comes from a study of post-analysis software for immune sequencing data. CDR3 size: 17 residues. Germline CDR1 and CDR2: SEHNR and FQNEAQ (reference sequence). Sequencing libraries made from TCR beta cDNA carried unique molecular identifiers. In TCRdb, the PCR reads were re-called with MiXCR into one record per CDR3 protein. The sample holds hundreds of thousands of distinct CDR3 sequences; over 30% are singletons and the top ten take 7.6%. Study conclusions and caveats: Relative to controls, patients had about five TRBV segments at higher frequency, with TRBV5-6, TRBV5-1 and TRBV20-1 among these.

The sample comprised blood. The clonotype was recovered from a girl aged 2-10 years with multiple sclerosis. This chain joins TRBV7-9 and TRBJ2-4, with D possibly being TRBD2 (6 bases). The J call is doubtful: the DNA matches TRBJ2-5 better. CDR3 sequence reads: CASSSISGTGGQETQYF. The CDR3 nucleotides are TGTGCCAGCAGCTCTATATCCGGGACTGGGGGCCAAGAGACCCAGTACTTC.